This T cell receptor (beta chain) was obtained from a study of CD8 T cells in Susac syndrome. The RNA input was roughly 0.45 to 1 ug, and it was reverse transcribed with random hexamers. TCRdb itself ran the immunoSEQ multiplex PCR reads through MiXCR, one entry per CDR3 protein. The sample contains around 150,000 distinct CDR3 sequences, approximately 95% of which appear only once. Trimming cost V 10 bases and J 6 bases, with 10 bases left between them. The V gene's germline CDR1 is MNHEY and CDR2 SMNVEV (reference sequence). The CDR3 sequence is 11 residues long. The chain uses TRBV27 and TRBJ2-4; D gene unclear. The sample taken for sequencing was CD8+ T cells from PBMCs. This receptor was obtained from a human donor with Susac syndrome. CDR3 in DNA: TGTGCCACCCATTATCGAAACATTCAGTACTTC. The encoded protein is CATHYRNIQYF.